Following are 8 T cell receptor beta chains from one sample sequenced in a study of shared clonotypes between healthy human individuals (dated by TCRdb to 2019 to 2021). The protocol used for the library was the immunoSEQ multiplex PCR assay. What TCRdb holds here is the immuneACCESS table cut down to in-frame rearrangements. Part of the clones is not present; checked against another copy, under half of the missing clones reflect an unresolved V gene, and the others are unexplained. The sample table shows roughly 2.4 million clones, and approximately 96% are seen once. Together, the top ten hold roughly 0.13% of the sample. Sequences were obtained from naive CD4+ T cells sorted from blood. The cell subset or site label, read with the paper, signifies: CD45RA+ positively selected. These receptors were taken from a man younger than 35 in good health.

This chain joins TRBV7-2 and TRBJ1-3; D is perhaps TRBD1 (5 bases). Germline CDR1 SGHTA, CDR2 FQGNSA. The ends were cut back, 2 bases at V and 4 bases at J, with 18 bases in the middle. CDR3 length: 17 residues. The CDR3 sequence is CASSLNRWGTAGNTIYF. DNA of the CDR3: TGTGCCAGCAGCTTAAATAGATGGGGCACAGCGGGAAACACCATATATTTT. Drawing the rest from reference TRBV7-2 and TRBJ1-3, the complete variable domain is GAGVSQSPSNKVTEKGKDVELRCDPISGHTALYWYRQSLGQGLEFLIYFQGNSAPDKSGLPSDRFSAERTGGSVSTLTIQRTQQEDSAVYLCASSLNRWGTAGNTIYFGEGSWLTVV.

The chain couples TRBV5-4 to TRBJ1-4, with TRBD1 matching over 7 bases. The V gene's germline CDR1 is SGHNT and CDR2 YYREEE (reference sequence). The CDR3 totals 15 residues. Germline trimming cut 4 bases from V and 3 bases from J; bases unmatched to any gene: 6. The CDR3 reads CASSPGTVSNEKLFF. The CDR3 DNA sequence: TGTGCCAGCAGCCCCGGGACAGTTTCTAATGAAAAACTGTTTTTT.

The CDR3 here is CALAQSSYEQYF. CDR3 DNA: TGTGCCCTGGCCCAATCCTCCTACGAGCAGTACTTC. The chain couples TRBV30 to TRBJ2-7; D gene unclear. The CDR3 consists of 12 residues. The V gene lost 8 bases and the J gene lost 0 bases, with 11 bases spanning the gap. The germline V gene has CDR1 GTSNPN and CDR2 SVGIG (reference sequence).

The CDR3 nucleotides are TGTGCCAGCAGGAGTGCGGGACAGGGAAATTCACCCCTCCACTTT. Protein product: CASRSAGQGNSPLHF. The chain joins TRBV2 to TRBJ1-6, with 9 bases lining up with TRBD1. Germline CDR1 and CDR2: SNHLY and FYNNEI. This CDR3 is built from 15 residues. Germline trimming cut 6 bases from V and 7 bases from J; bases unmatched to any gene: 7.

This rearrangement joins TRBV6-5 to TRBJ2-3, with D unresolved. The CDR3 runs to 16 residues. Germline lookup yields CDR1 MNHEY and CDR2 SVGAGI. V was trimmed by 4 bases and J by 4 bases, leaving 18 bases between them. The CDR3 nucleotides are TGTGCCAGCAGTTGGTCAGCCGGAGAGTCGGCAGATACGCAGTATTTT. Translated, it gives CASSWSAGESADTQYF.

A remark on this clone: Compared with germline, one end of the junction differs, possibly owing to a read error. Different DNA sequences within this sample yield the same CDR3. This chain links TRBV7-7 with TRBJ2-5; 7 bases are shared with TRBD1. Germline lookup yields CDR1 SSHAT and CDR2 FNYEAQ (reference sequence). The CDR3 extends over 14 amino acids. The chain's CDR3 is CASSLRTGQETQYF. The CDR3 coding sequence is TGTGCTAGCAGCTTGAGGACAGGTCAAGAGACCCAGTACTTC.

CDR3: CASSINRDTNYGYTF. CDR3 coding DNA: TGTGCCAGTAGTATAAACCGGGACACCAACTATGGCTACACCTTC. J is TRBJ1-2 and V is TRBV19, with D possibly being TRBD1 (6 bases). The germline gives CDR1 LNHDA, CDR2 SQIVND (reference sequence). This CDR3 region has 15 residues. The V and J ends lost 2 bases and 2 bases respectively, with 12 bases between them.

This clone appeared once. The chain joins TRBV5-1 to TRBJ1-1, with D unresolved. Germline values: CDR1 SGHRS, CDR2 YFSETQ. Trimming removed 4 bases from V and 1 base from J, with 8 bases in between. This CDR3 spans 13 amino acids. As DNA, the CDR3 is TGCGCCAGCAGCCTCCCTAAGAACACTGAAGCTTTCTTT. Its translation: CASSLPKNTEAFF.